Following are 20 T cell receptor beta chains from one sample sequenced in a study of shared clonotypes between healthy human individuals. This table comes from immunoSEQ multiplex PCR, and its TCRdb copy is limited to in-frame clones, with some not included. The table lists 950,000 to 1,100,000 clones, more than 75% of them singletons. The sequencing input was memory CD4+ T cells from PBMCs. This sample's subset: CD45RA-negative fraction. Receptors were obtained from a man younger than 30 in good health. Some clones in this sample may be carry-over from other donors' samples.

A note on this clone: The sample contains more than one DNA sequence encoding this CDR3. The V and J genes are TRBV5-1 and TRBJ1-3; D may be TRBD1 (5 bases). The CDR3 runs 15 residues. Germline values: CDR1 SGHRS, CDR2 YFSETQ. V lost 0 bases and J lost 0, with 7 bases in between. In DNA, the CDR3 is TGCGCCAGCAGCTTGGCAGGGACCTCTGGAAACACCATATATTTT. Its protein product is CASSLAGTSGNTIYF.

A few counts support this clone. V usage is TRBV7-8 and J usage is TRBJ1-5; perhaps TRBD1 as D (5 bases). Trimming cost V 1 base and J 6 bases, with 13 bases left between them. The CDR3 length is 15 residues. Germline V gives CDR1 SGHVS, CDR2 FQNEAQ. DNA for the CDR3: TGTGCCAGCAGCTTAGTTGCGGCGGGGGGTCAGCCCCAGCATTTT. Its protein is CASSLVAAGGQPQHF. The full variable domain, in which reference TRBV7-8 and TRBJ1-5 provide the parts outside the CDR3, is GAGVSQSPRYKVAKRGQDVALRCDPISGHVSLFWYQQALGQGPEFLTYFQNEAQLDKSGLPSDRFFAERPEGSVSTLKIQRTQQEDSAVYLCASSLVAAGGQPQHFGDGTRLSIL.

The gene calls are TRBV5-1 and TRBJ2-7; 7 nucleotides align to TRBD1. The CDR3 totals 14 residues. Germline CDR1 reads SGHRS; CDR2 reads YFSETQ. Unmatched junction bases numbered 7, after V lost 3 bases and J lost 4 bases. The CDR3 sequence is CASSSPGTAYEQYF. In DNA, the CDR3 is TGCGCCAGCAGCTCCCCCGGGACAGCATACGAGCAGTACTTC.

This clone has just a few counts. V usage is TRBV28 and J usage is TRBJ1-2; 9 bases align to TRBD1. The trim removed 6 bases at V and 4 bases at J, leaving 3 bases unmatched. The CDR3 runs to 13 residues. CDR1 and CDR2 (germline): MDHEN, SYDVKM. The CDR3 bases are TGTGCCAGCAGAAGACAGGGGGGCTATGGCTACACCTTC. It specifies CASRRQGGYGYTF.

This chain connects TRBV6-1 to TRBJ2-7; 7 positions agree with TRBD2. This CDR3 has 14 residues. The V and J ends lost 2 bases and 3 bases, in that order; junction bases with no gene match: 4. Germline loops: CDR1 MNHNS, CDR2 SASEGT. The CDR3, as DNA: TGTGCCAGCAGTGAACGCGGGAGTTACTACGAGCAGTACTTC. Its protein product is CASSERGSYYEQYF.

This clone was recorded only once. CDR3 amino acids: CAWSPRDRGATQYF. In nucleotides, the CDR3 is TGTGCCTGGAGTCCCCGGGACAGGGGGGCGACCCAGTACTTC. The chain carries TRBV30 and TRBJ2-5; 11 bases fit TRBD1. The CDR3 has 14 amino acids. J gave up 7 bases and V 2 bases, and 6 bases lay outside the gene matches. Germline assignment: CDR1 GTSNPN and CDR2 SVGIG (reference sequence). The complete variable domain, with remaining parts taken from reference TRBV30 and TRBJ2-5, reads SQTIHQWPATLVQPVGSPLSLECTVEGTSNPNLYWYRQAAGRGLQLLFYSVGIGQISSEVPQNLSASRPQDRQFILSSKKLLLSDSGFYLCAWSPRDRGATQYFGPGTRLLVL.

This clone was detected ten times or more. This chain links TRBV5-1 with TRBJ2-5, with D possibly matching TRBD1 (5 bases). Germline lookup yields CDR1 SGHRS and CDR2 YFSETQ. Between the trimmed V and J ends, which lost 0 bases and 2 bases, there was a span of 8 bases. The CDR3 runs to 14 residues. Here the CDR3 reads CASSLDRNQETQYF. CDR3 bases: TGCGCCAGCAGCTTGGACAGGAATCAAGAGACCCAGTACTTC.

The chain uses TRBV27 and TRBJ2-3, with 7 bases lining up with TRBD1. Germline CDR1 is MNHEY and CDR2 is SMNVEV (reference sequence). V lost 2 bases to trimming and J lost 3 bases; unmatched junction nucleotides: 2. The CDR3 runs to 14 residues. The CDR3 DNA follows: TGTGCCAGCAGTTTACAGGGGGTGACAGATACGCAGTATTTT. It encodes CASSLQGVTDTQYF.

The table lists this clone with a few counts. The V gene is TRBV18, the J gene TRBJ1-2; 8 nucleotides line up with TRBD1. Germline lookup yields CDR1 KGHSH and CDR2 LQKENI. The trim removed 3 bases at V and 5 bases at J, leaving 8 bases unmatched. The CDR3 contains 15 residues. The CDR3 DNA reads as TGTGCCAGCTCACCCACGGGACAGGATCAATATGGCTACACCTTC. Its protein product is CASSPTGQDQYGYTF.

Concerning this clone: A read error may produce the germline difference seen at one junction end. Other DNA sequences in this specimen translate into the identical CDR3. The chain links TRBV19 to TRBJ2-1; 9 positions agree with TRBD2. The CDR3 spans 16 residues. Germline CDR1 LNHDA, CDR2 SQIVND (reference sequence). DNA for the CDR3: TGTGCCAGTAGTATGAGGGTAGCGGGAGCGTACAATGAGCAATTCTTC. Its protein is CASSMRVAGAYNEQFF.

Remarks on this clone: The junction shows a germline mismatch at one end, possibly a read error. This chain connects TRBV5-8 to TRBJ1-1; no clear D. Germline V gene lookup returns CDR1 SGHTS and CDR2 YDEGEE. The CDR3 spans 12 residues. As DNA, the CDR3 is TGTGCCAACAGCCCTCGGAGTAGAGAAGCTTTCTTT. The encoded protein is CANSPRSREAFF.

The rearrangement uses TRBV11-2 and TRBJ1-1; a possible D gene is TRBD1 (5 bases). Per germline, CDR1 SGHAT and CDR2 FQNNGV. Trimming pared 5 bases from V and 7 bases from J, leaving 23 bases between. The CDR3 consists of 16 residues. Here the CDR3 reads CASSPRGDRDRSEAFF. The CDR3 DNA is TGTGCCAGCAGCCCCCGGGGGGACCGAGATAGGAGTGAAGCTTTCTTT.

To note about this clone: The sample has other DNA sequences that encode this CDR3 too. This sequence joins TRBV5-1 and TRBJ1-5; D not resolved. The V gene's germline CDR1 is SGHRS and CDR2 YFSETQ. CDR3 length: 14 amino acids. Trimming took 0 bases from V and 1 from J, leaving 5 bases between them. The chain's CDR3 is CASSLEGSNQPQHF. CDR3 nucleotide sequence: TGCGCCAGCAGCTTGGAGGGCAGCAATCAGCCCCAGCATTTT.

The chain carries TRBV28 and TRBJ2-7; 14 nucleotides match TRBD2. Germline V lookup: CDR1 MDHEN, CDR2 SYDVKM. This CDR3 contains 17 residues. V was clipped by 6 bases and J by 7 bases; unmatched bases: 14. The CDR3 sequence is CASSSGTSGRGSREQYF. As DNA, the CDR3 is TGTGCCAGCAGCTCCGGGACTAGCGGGAGAGGGTCGAGGGAGCAGTACTTC.

The rearrangement uses TRBV14 and TRBJ2-2, with D perhaps matching TRBD1 (6 bases). The CDR3 totals 14 residues. Germline V gene data show CDR1 as SGHDN and CDR2 as FVKESK. Between the trimmed V and J ends, which lost 2 bases and 7 bases, there was a span of 11 bases. This chain's CDR3 is CASSQIMDSGELFF. For the CDR3, the DNA is TGTGCCAGCAGCCAAATTATGGACAGCGGGGAGCTGTTTTTT.

V gene TRBV5-4 combines with J gene TRBJ2-1; D remains unclear. Germline V gene lookup returns CDR1 SGHNT and CDR2 YYREEE (reference sequence). The V and J ends lost 2 bases and 2 bases respectively, with 14 bases between them. CDR3 size: 16 residues. CDR3: CASSFAPPLTYNEQFF. Written as DNA, the CDR3 is TGTGCCAGCAGCTTTGCGCCCCCCCTTACCTACAATGAGCAGTTCTTC.

The chain links TRBV5-1 to TRBJ2-1; D could derive from TRBD1 or TRBD2 (5 bases each). The CDR3 spans 16 residues. Trimming took off 0 bases at V and 2 bases at J, with 12 bases between the two ends. Looked up from germline, CDR1 is SGHRS and CDR2 is YFSETQ. The CDR3 coding sequence is TGCGCCAGCAGCTTGGACGGGACCCGACCCTACAATGAGCAGTTCTTC. This encodes CASSLDGTRPYNEQFF.

The V and J genes are TRBV11-2 and TRBJ2-5, with D unclear. V lost 0 bases, J lost 5 bases, and 10 bases lay in between. Germline loops: CDR1 SGHAT, CDR2 FQNNGV. The CDR3 loop spans 14 amino acids. The CDR3 DNA follows: TGTGCCAGCAGCTTAGAGTTGCGGTGGGAGACCCAGTACTTC. Translated, it gives CASSLELRWETQYF.

The chain joins TRBV4-1 to TRBJ2-5, with a possible D match to TRBD1 (6 bases). The CDR3 totals 14 residues. V lost 4 bases to trimming and J lost 1 base, with 10 bases between them. Per germline, CDR1 MGHRA and CDR2 YSYEKL. The CDR3 is CASSPSDSQETQYF. The DNA for the CDR3 is TGCGCCAGCAGCCCATCGGACAGCCAAGAGACCCAGTACTTC.

This clone appeared once. J is TRBJ2-7 and V is TRBV6-5; TRBD2 agrees at 8 bases. Germline V lookup: CDR1 MNHEY, CDR2 SVGAGI. The CDR3 loop spans 15 amino acids. V dropped 2 bases and J dropped 5; count of bases not matched to a gene: 8. In DNA, the CDR3 is TGTGCCAGCAGTTACCTCACGGGAGGGTCCCACGAGCAGTACTTC. Translation gives CASSYLTGGSHEQYF.